One T cell receptor (beta chain) is described in this entry. Antigen specificity is unknown. With 60 Vbeta and 13 Jbeta primers, the PCR was carried out. Some clones are missing from TCRdb's copy, which holds only in-frame ones; the method was immunoSEQ multiplex PCR. Of 110,000 to 150,000 clones listed, around 78% are singletons. The data originate from a study of cytomegalovirus exposure and HLA in healthy donors. Losses at the gene ends were 8 bases for V and 2 bases for J; bases not matched to a gene: 7. The CDR3 covers 15 residues. Germline V CDR1 and CDR2: MDHEN, SYDVKM. Study-wide points: Presence/absence results assume similar sequencing depth per donor, which may not hold. Likely technical artifact: a cluster of highly shared sequence variants.

Sequencing was performed on PBMCs. The source of this sequence is a woman aged 18 to 35 in good health and CMV-seropositive. This sequence joins TRBV28 and TRBJ1-2; TRBD1 matches 11 bases. CDR3 residues: CASAGQGAPNYGYTF. CDR3 nucleotide sequence: TGTGCCAGCGCAGGACAGGGGGCGCCGAACTATGGCTACACCTTC.